This TCR beta chain emerged from a study of metastatic and nonmetastatic thyroid tumors. Ahead of thyroid surgery, no patient had received treatment of any kind. Trimming removed 4 bases at V and 4 bases at J, with 20 bases between. This CDR3 is built from 16 residues. Germline V lookup: CDR1 MDHEN, CDR2 SYDVKM. In the original analysis: Using the CDR3 differences seen across clinicopathological groups, the authors built a distant-metastasis classifier for papillary thyroid cancer, which was meant to discriminate distant-metastatic patients. MiXCR was used by TCRdb to re-call the PCR reads. TCRdb's processing, not the authors' own work, is the source of the V and J calls. The profile shows about 52,000 clones, approximately 15% of them singletons.

This chain connects TRBV28 to TRBJ2-7; TRBD2 might be the D (5 bases). The TCR originated in a female donor with papillary thyroid cancer or a benign thyroid nodule (not recorded which). Some clones in this sample may be carry-over from other donors' samples. Sequences were obtained from blood. CDR3 in amino acids: CASSSHAAVGKYEQYF. In DNA form, the CDR3 reads TGTGCCAGCAGTTCCCACGCAGCGGTAGGGAAATACGAGCAGTACTTC.